Below, 10 T cell receptor beta chains from the same sample are listed, as sequenced in a study of blood T cell repertoires in COVID-19. Profiled with immunoSEQ multiplex PCR; TCRdb holds only in-frame clones, not every one. The sample has fewer than 200,000 clones, approximately 87% seen once; the top ten hold roughly 20%. The sequenced material came from peripheral blood. The receptor set was obtained from a man in his 70s with active or convalescent COVID-19.

The chain is built from TRBV3-1 (or the pseudogene TRBV3-2) and TRBJ2-7, with TRBD2 as a possible D gene (5 bases). The V gene's germline CDR1 is LGHDT and CDR2 YNNKEL (reference sequence). This CDR3 has 13 residues. V was trimmed by 4 bases and J by 5 bases, leaving 12 bases between them. The CDR3 here is CASSPIDGNEQYF. As DNA, the CDR3 is TGTGCCAGCAGCCCTATCGACGGGAACGAGCAGTACTTC.

In nucleotides, the CDR3 is TGTGCCAGCAGCTTAGTTGGGAGCACTGAAGCTTTCTTT. This encodes CASSLVGSTEAFF. The chain has TRBV11-2 and TRBJ1-1; D call uncertain. This CDR3 has 13 amino acids. V gave up 1 base and J gave up 4 bases, with 7 bases separating them. Germline V gives CDR1 SGHAT, CDR2 FQNNGV.

The chain couples TRBV6-2 or TRBV6-3 to TRBJ2-7, with 8 nucleotides matching TRBD1. With 5 bases clipped from V and 0 bases from J, the junction kept 6 bases outside the gene matches. The CDR3 length is 15 residues. From germline, CDR1 is MNHEY and CDR2 SVGEGT. CDR3 sequence reads: CASSHRDRSSYEQYF. The CDR3 coding sequence is TGTGCCAGCAGTCACCGGGACAGGAGCTCCTACGAGCAGTACTTC.

The rearrangement joins TRBV3-1 (or the pseudogene TRBV3-2) to TRBJ1-1; D is possibly TRBD1 (5 bases). The germline V and J ends were trimmed by 2 bases and 11 bases, with 9 bases remaining between them. This CDR3 is 11 amino acids long. CDR1 LGHDT and CDR2 YNNKEL come from the germline V gene (reference sequence). CDR3 nucleotides: TGTGCCAGCAGCCAACAGGGTTCGGCTTTCTTT. This gives the protein CASSQQGSAFF.

The chain carries TRBV5-6 and TRBJ1-5; a weak D match, TRBD1 (5 bases). The germline CDR1 and CDR2 sequences are SGHDT and YYEEEE. This CDR3 has 17 amino acids. Trimming cost V 0 bases and J 0 bases, with 13 bases left between them. Written as DNA, the CDR3 is TGTGCCAGCAGCTTGGGAACAGGAGAATATAGCAATCAGCCCCAGCATTTT. Translated: CASSLGTGEYSNQPQHF. The entire variable domain, with the rest obtained from reference TRBV5-6 and TRBJ1-5, is as follows: DAGVTQSPTHLIKTRGQQVTLRCSPKSGHDTVSWYQQALGQGPQFIFQYYEEEERQRGNFPDRFSGHQFPNYSSELNVNALLLGDSALYLCASSLGTGEYSNQPQHFGDGTRLSIL.

The rearrangement links TRBV30 to TRBJ1-1; the D is unclear. The CDR3 covers 13 residues. Looked up from germline, CDR1 is GTSNPN and CDR2 is SVGIG (reference sequence). V was clipped by 2 bases and J by 3 bases, with 10 bases between them. DNA for the CDR3: TGTGCCTGGAGTCGTCGGGATTACACTGAAGCTTTCTTT. Translation gives CAWSRRDYTEAFF.

The V call is TRBV28, the J call TRBJ1-1; 8 nucleotides agree with TRBD1. V was clipped by 5 bases and J by 4 bases; unmatched bases: 6. CDR1 and CDR2 from the germline V gene are MDHEN and SYDVKM. The CDR3 extends over 14 amino acids. CDR3 nucleotides: TGTGCCAGCAGTGCCAGGGGGCGCGGCACTGAAGCTTTCTTT. It encodes CASSARGRGTEAFF.

A single count supports this clone. The chain joins TRBV9 to TRBJ1-1, with D possibly TRBD1 on 5 matching bases. The V and J ends lost 0 bases and 7 bases respectively, with 10 bases between them. This CDR3 has 13 residues. Per germline, CDR1 SGDLS and CDR2 YYNGEE. This chain's CDR3 is CASSVGGRDEAFF. DNA for the CDR3: TGTGCCAGCAGCGTAGGGGGCAGGGATGAAGCTTTCTTT.

This clone was recorded a few times. The chain uses TRBV19 and TRBJ1-6; D gene ambiguous. Germline V gives CDR1 LNHDA, CDR2 SQIVND (reference sequence). The CDR3 is 16 amino acids. Trimming removed 2 bases at V and 10 bases at J, with 18 bases between. The CDR3 nucleotides are TGTGCCAGTAGTATATCAGGACTCCACTACCAATCACCCCTCCACTTT. It is translated as CASSISGLHYQSPLHF.

The gene calls are TRBV10-3 and TRBJ2-5; TRBD2 matches 11 bases. Trimming at V came to 5 bases and at J to 7 bases, leaving 12 bases not matched to a gene. Per the germline V gene, CDR1 is ENHRY and CDR2 is SYGVKD. CDR3 length: 16 residues. The CDR3, as DNA: TGTGCCATCAGTTCGACTAGCGGGGTCCTACCGGGGACCCAGTACTTC. It specifies CAISSTSGVLPGTQYF.